What follows describes a single T cell receptor (beta chain). Its cognate antigen is unknown. The data originate from a study of ipilimumab plus nivolumab after autologous stem cell transplantation. Study-level information: Patients received a median of about 5 ipilimumab and roughly 8 nivolumab doses. Study-level points and caveats: TCR repertoire, Treg phenotype and gut microbiota reportedly support more study of this approach.

This table comes from immunoSEQ multiplex PCR, and its TCRdb copy is limited to in-frame clones, with some not included. The data contain about 47,000 clones, roughly 90% of them singletons. Germline CDR1 MNHEY, CDR2 SMNVEV (reference sequence). This CDR3 is 15 amino acids long. Trimming removed 3 bases from V and 2 bases from J; junction bases left unmatched: 3. Checkpoint therapy with ipilimumab 1 mg/kg began 14 to 28 days after transplant. Patients got 3 mg/kg IV nivolumab weeks 1, 4, 7, 10, then biweekly through week 26. This receptor was taken from a male donor with multiple myeloma. The chain links TRBV27 to TRBJ2-1; TRBD1 aligns across 8 bases. Specimen: PBMCs, collected in a trial of ipilimumab plus nivolumab as post-transplant consolidation. The CDR3 coding sequence is TGTGCCAGCAGTTTTTCAGGGGGCGCCTACAATGAGCAGTTCTTC. It is translated as CASSFSGGAYNEQFF.